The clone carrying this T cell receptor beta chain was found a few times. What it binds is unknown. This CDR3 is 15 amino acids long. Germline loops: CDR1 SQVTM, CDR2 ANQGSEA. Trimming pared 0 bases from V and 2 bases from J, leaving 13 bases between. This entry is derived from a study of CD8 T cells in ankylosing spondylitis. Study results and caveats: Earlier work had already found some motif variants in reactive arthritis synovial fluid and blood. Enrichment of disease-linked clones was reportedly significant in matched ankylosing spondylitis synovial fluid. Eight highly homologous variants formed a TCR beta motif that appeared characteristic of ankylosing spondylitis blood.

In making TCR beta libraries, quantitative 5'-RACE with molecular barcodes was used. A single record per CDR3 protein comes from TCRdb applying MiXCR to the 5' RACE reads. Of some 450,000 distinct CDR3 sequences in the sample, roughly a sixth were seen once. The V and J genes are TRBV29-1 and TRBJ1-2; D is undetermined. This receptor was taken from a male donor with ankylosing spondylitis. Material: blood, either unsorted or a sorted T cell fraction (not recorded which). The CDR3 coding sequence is TGCAGCGTTGAAGATCTTAAGGCAGAAAACTATGGCTACACCTTC. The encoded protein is CSVEDLKAENYGYTF.